The rows below give T cell receptor beta chains drawn from one sample of a study of blood T cell repertoires in COVID-19. The repertoire was sequenced with immunoSEQ multiplex PCR; TCRdb's copy has only in-frame clones and lacks some. The sample records about 190,000 clones, around three quarters being singletons. The material sequenced was peripheral blood. The receptors come from a man in his fifties or sixties with active or convalescent COVID-19. Each CDR3 is given with its conserved first and last residue. Fields, in order: clone size, V gene, J gene, D gene, CDR3 DNA, CDR3 protein. The D gene is left open where the match is weak. Size is stated for part of the rows, as once, few or many counts, or as a class when the clone is expanded.

clone_size: -
v_call: TRBV6-5
j_call: TRBJ1-1
d_call: TRBD1
cdr3_nt: TGTGCCAGCAGTTTCGCCGGGACAGCAGCTTTCTTT
cdr3_aa: CASSFAGTAAFF

clone_size: -
v_call: TRBV9
j_call: TRBJ1-1
d_call: -
cdr3_nt: TGTGCCAGCAGCGTAGGTGGGGACGGGAGCACTGAAGCTTTCTTT
cdr3_aa: CASSVGGDGSTEAFF

clone_size: few
v_call: TRBV11-3
j_call: TRBJ2-2
d_call: TRBD2
cdr3_nt: TGTGCCAGCAGCCCACTGAGCGGGAGAGCAGGGACCGGGGAGCTGTTTTTT
cdr3_aa: CASSPLSGRAGTGELFF

clone_size: -
v_call: TRBV7-9
j_call: TRBJ2-7
d_call: TRBD2
cdr3_nt: TGTGCCAGCAGCTCGACGGCGTCTAGCGGGATGGTCGAGCAGTACTTC
cdr3_aa: CASSSTASSGMVEQYF

clone_size: -
v_call: TRBV6-5
j_call: TRBJ1-1
d_call: TRBD1
cdr3_nt: TGTGCCAGCTGGGATCCGGGACAGATGAACACTGAAGCTTTCTTT
cdr3_aa: CASWDPGQMNTEAFF

clone_size: -
v_call: TRBV3-1/TRBV3-2
j_call: TRBJ2-3
d_call: TRBD2
cdr3_nt: TGTGCCAGCAGCCAAGGGGTAACTAGCGGTAGCACAGATACGCAGTATTTT
cdr3_aa: CASSQGVTSGSTDTQYF

clone_size: -
v_call: TRBV2
j_call: TRBJ2-2
d_call: -
cdr3_nt: TGTGCCAGCAGTGAAGAAGGTAGCGGCAACACCGGGGAGCTGTTTTTT
cdr3_aa: CASSEEGSGNTGELFF

clone_size: -
v_call: TRBV5-1
j_call: TRBJ2-2
d_call: -
cdr3_nt: TGCGCCAGCAGCTTGGTGGTAGCTGGCGGGGAGCTGTTTTTT
cdr3_aa: CASSLVVAGGELFF

clone_size: -
v_call: TRBV9
j_call: TRBJ2-7
d_call: TRBD2
cdr3_nt: TGTGCCAGCAGCGAAACTAGCGGTAACTACGAGCAGTACTTC
cdr3_aa: CASSETSGNYEQYF

clone_size: -
v_call: TRBV7-6
j_call: TRBJ2-1
d_call: TRBD2
cdr3_nt: TGTGCCAGCAGCTTAGCGGGAGGGCACAATGAGCAGTTCTTC
cdr3_aa: CASSLAGGHNEQFF

clone_size: -
v_call: TRBV11-3
j_call: TRBJ2-5
d_call: TRBD1
cdr3_nt: TGTGCCAGCAGCTTATCCGGGACAGGGGGTCAAGAGACCCAGTACTTC
cdr3_aa: CASSLSGTGGQETQYF

clone_size: -
v_call: TRBV4-3
j_call: TRBJ2-3
d_call: -
cdr3_nt: TGCGCCAGCAGCCGGGGGGGCGGGAGTCCCCCAGATACGCAGTATTTT
cdr3_aa: CASSRGGGSPPDTQYF

clone_size: -
v_call: TRBV28
j_call: TRBJ2-7
d_call: TRBD2
cdr3_nt: TGTGCCAGCAGAAAACTAGCGGGGATGCTCTCCTACGAGCAGTACTTC
cdr3_aa: CASRKLAGMLSYEQYF

clone_size: -
v_call: TRBV12-3/TRBV12-4
j_call: TRBJ2-1
d_call: -
cdr3_nt: TGTGCCAGCAGTTTTCAGGGGTACAATGAGCAGTTCTTC
cdr3_aa: CASSFQGYNEQFF

clone_size: -
v_call: TRBV29-1
j_call: TRBJ2-2
d_call: TRBD2
cdr3_nt: TGCAGCGTTGATGGCGGGAGTCCCACCGGGGAGCTGTTTTTT
cdr3_aa: CSVDGGSPTGELFF

clone_size: few
v_call: TRBV25-1
j_call: TRBJ2-3
d_call: TRBD1
cdr3_nt: TGTGCCAGCAGTGCCCAATCAAAGGGACAGGCTAGCACAGATACGCAGTATTTT
cdr3_aa: CASSAQSKGQASTDTQYF

clone_size: -
v_call: TRBV6-5
j_call: TRBJ2-1
d_call: -
cdr3_nt: TGTGCCAGCAGGAACTCCATCAATGAGCAGTTCTTC
cdr3_aa: CASRNSINEQFF

clone_size: -
v_call: TRBV11-2
j_call: TRBJ2-3
d_call: -
cdr3_nt: TGTGCCAGCAGCTTAGTAGCGGATACGCAGTATTTT
cdr3_aa: CASSLVADTQYF

clone_size: once
v_call: TRBV24-1
j_call: TRBJ2-2
d_call: TRBD1
cdr3_nt: TGTGCCACCAGTGAACCGACAGGGGGTATGAACACCGGGGAGCTGTTTTTT
cdr3_aa: CATSEPTGGMNTGELFF

clone_size: -
v_call: TRBV9
j_call: TRBJ2-3
d_call: TRBD2
cdr3_nt: TGTGCCAGCAGCCTAGCGGGAGGAGATACGCAGTATTTT
cdr3_aa: CASSLAGGDTQYF

clone_size: -
v_call: TRBV2
j_call: TRBJ2-3
d_call: -
cdr3_nt: TGTGCCAGCAGCAAAGAGGATCCAGATACGCAGTATTTT
cdr3_aa: CASSKEDPDTQYF

clone_size: -
v_call: TRBV5-6
j_call: TRBJ2-3
d_call: TRBD2
cdr3_nt: TGTGCCAGCAGCTTCGGGACTAGCGACACAGATACGCAGTATTTT
cdr3_aa: CASSFGTSDTDTQYF

clone_size: -
v_call: TRBV4-1
j_call: TRBJ2-7
d_call: -
cdr3_nt: TGCGCCAGCAGCCATTCGACCGACACCGCCTACGAGCAGTACTTC
cdr3_aa: CASSHSTDTAYEQYF

clone_size: -
v_call: TRBV11-2
j_call: TRBJ2-1
d_call: TRBD2
cdr3_nt: TGTGCCAGCAGCTTACCTAGCGGATACAATGAGCAGTTCTTC
cdr3_aa: CASSLPSGYNEQFF

clone_size: few
v_call: TRBV28
j_call: TRBJ2-5
d_call: -
cdr3_nt: TGTGCCAGCAGCCTTAGCGGCTCACAAGAGACCCAGTACTTC
cdr3_aa: CASSLSGSQETQYF

clone_size: many
v_call: TRBV20-1
j_call: TRBJ1-4
d_call: -
cdr3_nt: TGCAGTGCCCGCGGGGTTGAAAAACTGTTTTTT
cdr3_aa: CSARGVEKLFF

clone_size: -
v_call: TRBV7-3
j_call: TRBJ2-1
d_call: TRBD2
cdr3_nt: TGTGCCAGCAGCCCCGGAACTAGCGGGAGGGCCTTCGATGAGCAGTTCTTC
cdr3_aa: CASSPGTSGRAFDEQFF

clone_size: -
v_call: TRBV6-5
j_call: TRBJ1-1
d_call: -
cdr3_nt: TGTGCCAGCAGTTACCGTGGTTGGAGGAACACTGAAGCTTTCTTT
cdr3_aa: CASSYRGWRNTEAFF